This note documents a single TCR beta chain sequence. Its antigen is not identified. The data are from a study of chemoradiotherapy in HPV16-positive cancers. Study outcomes and limitations: During treatment, candidate HPV-specific clones and E7-related motifs expanded in tumor.

Deletions cut 6 bases from V and 6 bases from J, with 12 bases between. This CDR3 contains 12 residues. The germline V gene encodes CDR1 MDHEN and CDR2 SYDVKM. Profiling relied on immunoSEQ multiplex PCR, and the TCRdb table lists in-frame clones only, not all of them. The data show fewer than 15,000 clones, about two thirds seen once. The sample was gathered from a patient who underwent chemoradiotherapy. The genes are TRBV28 and TRBJ2-7; maybe TRBD2 (6 bases). This clonotype was sampled from a human donor with HPV-associated anogenital cancer. The CDR3 here is CASRPRLGEQYF. The CDR3 region has the DNA TGTGCCAGCAGGCCGCGACTAGGCGAGCAGTACTTC. Based on the CDR3 plus reference TRBV28 and TRBJ2-7, the full variable domain is DVKVTQSSRYLVKRTGEKVFLECVQDMDHENMFWYRQDPGLGLRLIYFSYDVKMKEKGDIPEGYSVSREKKERFSLILESASTNQTSMYLCASRPRLGEQYFGPGTRLTVT.